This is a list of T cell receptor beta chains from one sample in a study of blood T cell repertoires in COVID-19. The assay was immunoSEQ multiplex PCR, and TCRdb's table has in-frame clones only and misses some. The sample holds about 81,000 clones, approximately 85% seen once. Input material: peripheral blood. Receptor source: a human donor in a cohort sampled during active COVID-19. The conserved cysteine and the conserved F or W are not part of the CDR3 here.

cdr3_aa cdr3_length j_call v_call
ASSSDRDQPQH 11 TRBJ1-5 TRBV19
ASSDTGTEPNQPQH 14 TRBJ1-5 TRBV28
ASSTRQGKQETQY 13 TRBJ2-5 TRBV19
ASSGTQLAGGDTQY 14 TRBJ2-3 TRBV9
ASISGAGNEQF 11 TRBJ2-1 TRBV12-3/TRBV12-4
ASSLARGNRFTDTQY 15 TRBJ2-3 TRBV7-6
ASSLLQGGNQPQH 13 TRBJ1-5 TRBV5-6
ASSLQRYKGSTDTQY 15 TRBJ2-3 TRBV7-2
ASSLRWGDSGTLNEQF 16 TRBJ2-1 TRBV7-2
ASSPGLRYEQY 11 TRBJ2-7 TRBV7-9
ASSVGGANQPQH 12 TRBJ1-5 TRBV9
ASRTSGGLGDTQY 13 TRBJ2-3 TRBV28
ASRTTTEYNEQF 12 TRBJ2-1 TRBV7-2
ASSLAAVINEQF 12 TRBJ2-1 TRBV7-6
ASSEPSAGGGRDGYT 15 TRBJ1-2 TRBV6-1
SVALAGGTDTQY 12 TRBJ2-3 TRBV29-1
ASSDDRGNSPLH 12 TRBJ1-6 TRBV9
ASRDRVSSGANVLT 14 TRBJ2-6 TRBV19
ASSSGEGEQF 10 TRBJ2-1 TRBV7-3
ASSVASGSVSYEQY 14 TRBJ2-7 TRBV9
ASRPQSDQPQH 11 TRBJ1-5 TRBV12-3/TRBV12-4
ASSFGVSLNTGELF 14 TRBJ2-2 TRBV6-6
ASSDSASGLPRDTGELF 17 TRBJ2-2 TRBV6-4
ASRKQDRTLGPQH 13 TRBJ1-5 TRBV28
ASRYQGREGYT 11 TRBJ1-2 TRBV27
ASSNLGLDEQY 11 TRBJ2-7 TRBV11-2
ASRTRSSYNEQF 12 TRBJ2-1 TRBV19
ASSRGDRGRRELF 13 TRBJ2-2 TRBV4-3
ASSLRGAGGANVLT 14 TRBJ2-6 TRBV5-6
ATQPLSGSKDEQY 13 TRBJ2-7 TRBV6-5
ASSFYPSGPLSSYNEQF 17 TRBJ2-1 TRBV7-2
ASSINSGTGGVSGNTIY 17 TRBJ1-3 TRBV19
ASSPSPGGIPGPDTQY 16 TRBJ2-3 TRBV27